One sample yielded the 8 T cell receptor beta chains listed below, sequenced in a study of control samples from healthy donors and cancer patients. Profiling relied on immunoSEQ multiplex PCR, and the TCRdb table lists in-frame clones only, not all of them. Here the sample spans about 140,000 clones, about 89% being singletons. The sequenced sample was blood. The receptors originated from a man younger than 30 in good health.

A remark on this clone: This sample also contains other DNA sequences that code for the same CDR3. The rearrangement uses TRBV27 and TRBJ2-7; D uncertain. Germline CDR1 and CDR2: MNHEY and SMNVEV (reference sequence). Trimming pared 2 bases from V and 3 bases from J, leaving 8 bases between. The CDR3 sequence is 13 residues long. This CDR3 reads CASSLGGSYEQYF. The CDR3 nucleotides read TGTGCCAGCAGTTTAGGCGGTAGCTACGAGCAGTACTTC.

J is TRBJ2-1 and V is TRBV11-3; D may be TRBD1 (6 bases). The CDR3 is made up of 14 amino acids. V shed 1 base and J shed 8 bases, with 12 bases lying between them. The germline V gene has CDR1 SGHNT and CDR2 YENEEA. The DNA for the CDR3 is TGTGCCAGCAGCTTAGGCAGGGGCAACGATGAGCAGTTCTTC. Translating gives CASSLGRGNDEQFF.

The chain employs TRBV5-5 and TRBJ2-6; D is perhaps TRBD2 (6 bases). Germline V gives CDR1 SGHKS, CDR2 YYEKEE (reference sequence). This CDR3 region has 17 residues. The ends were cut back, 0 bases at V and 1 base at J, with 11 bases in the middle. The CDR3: CASSLVPGVSGANVLTF. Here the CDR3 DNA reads TGTGCCAGCAGCTTGGTTCCGGGGGTTTCTGGGGCCAACGTCCTGACTTTC.

The CDR3 DNA sequence: TGTGCCAGCAGTTACTACGCGGGGGGGGCCTACGAGCAGTACTTC. It encodes CASSYYAGGAYEQYF. The J gene is TRBJ2-7, the V gene TRBV6-6; the match to TRBD2 covers 9 bases. Germline CDR1 is MNHNY and CDR2 is SVGAGI (reference sequence). Trimming at V came to 1 base and at J to 2 bases, leaving 3 bases not matched to a gene. This CDR3 is built from 15 residues.

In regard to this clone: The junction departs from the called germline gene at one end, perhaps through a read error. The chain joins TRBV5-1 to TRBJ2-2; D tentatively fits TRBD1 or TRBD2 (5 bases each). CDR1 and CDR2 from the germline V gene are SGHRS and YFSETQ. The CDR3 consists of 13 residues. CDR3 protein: CATSFGGTGELFF. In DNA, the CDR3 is TGCGCCACCAGCTTTGGGGGCACCGGGGAGCTGTTTTTT.

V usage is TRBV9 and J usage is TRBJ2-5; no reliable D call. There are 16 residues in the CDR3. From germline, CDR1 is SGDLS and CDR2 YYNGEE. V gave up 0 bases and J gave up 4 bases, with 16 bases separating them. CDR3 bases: TGTGCCAGCAGCGTAGATCCCGCATTCTCTCTAGAGACCCAGTACTTC. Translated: CASSVDPAFSLETQYF.

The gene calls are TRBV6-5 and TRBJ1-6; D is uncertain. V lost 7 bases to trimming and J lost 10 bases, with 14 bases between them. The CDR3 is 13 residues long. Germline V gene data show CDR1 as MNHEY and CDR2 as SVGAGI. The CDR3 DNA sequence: TGTGCCAGCACCCGTAGATTGGAGTCACCCCTCCACTTT. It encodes CASTRRLESPLHF.

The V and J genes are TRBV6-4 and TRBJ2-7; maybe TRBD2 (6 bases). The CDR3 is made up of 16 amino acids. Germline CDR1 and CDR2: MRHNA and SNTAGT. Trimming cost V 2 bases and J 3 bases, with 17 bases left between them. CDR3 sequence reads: CASSDARPWTNYEQYF. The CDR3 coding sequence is TGTGCCAGCAGTGACGCTCGACCGTGGACTAACTACGAGCAGTACTTC.